These 8 T cell receptor beta chains were sequenced from one sample in a study of control samples from healthy donors and cancer patients. The assay was immunoSEQ multiplex PCR, and TCRdb's table has in-frame clones only and misses some. The sample includes some 150,000 clones, about 89% seen only once; the top ten take under 9%. The specimen was blood. Every receptor here comes from a man aged 18 to 30 in good health.

This clone occurred once. The chain recombines TRBV10-3 with TRBJ2-7; TRBD1 matches 9 bases. Germline loops: CDR1 ENHRY, CDR2 SYGVKD. The CDR3 is made up of 15 amino acids. Trimming removed 10 bases from V and 2 bases from J; junction bases left unmatched: 12. CDR3 bases: TGTGCCACCAAAGATCCGGGACAGGGAACCTACGAGCAGTACTTC. Translated, it gives CATKDPGQGTYEQYF.

V usage is TRBV10-3 and J usage is TRBJ1-5; 10 positions agree with TRBD1. After removal of 4 bases from V and 6 bases from J, the junction contained 12 bases not matched to a gene. Germline loops: CDR1 ENHRY, CDR2 SYGVKD. The CDR3 is made up of 17 amino acids. Here the CDR3 reads CAISGSPGQGRRQPQHF. The CDR3 DNA reads as TGTGCCATCAGTGGGTCTCCGGGACAGGGGCGACGTCAGCCCCAGCATTTT.

Remarks on this clone: The sample holds other DNA sequences that translate to the same CDR3. The chain couples TRBV3-1 (or the pseudogene TRBV3-2) to TRBJ1-2, with 7 bases matching TRBD1. The CDR3 has 15 residues. From germline, CDR1 is LGHDT and CDR2 YNNKEL (reference sequence). The V and J ends lost 4 bases and 6 bases, in that order; junction bases with no gene match: 11. The CDR3 DNA follows: TGTGCCAGCAGCCCACGCGGGACAGCTGTGGATGGCTACACCTTC. This encodes CASSPRGTAVDGYTF.

This sequence joins TRBV5-4 and TRBJ1-2; a possible D gene is TRBD1 (5 bases). This CDR3 contains 15 residues. The V end was cut by 3 bases, the J end by 5 bases, with 17 bases between. The germline V gene encodes CDR1 SGHNT and CDR2 YYREEE (reference sequence). The chain's CDR3 is CASSWDGTSPYGYTF. CDR3 nucleotides: TGTGCCAGCAGCTGGGACGGAACCTCGCCTTATGGCTACACCTTC.

The chain has TRBV28 and TRBJ2-3; D tentatively fits TRBD1 or TRBD2 (6 bases each). The V gene lost 5 bases and the J gene lost 0 bases, with 15 bases spanning the gap. CDR3 length equals 16 residues. Per germline, CDR1 MDHEN and CDR2 SYDVKM. The CDR3 protein is CASSMGGHPSTDTQYF. In DNA form, the CDR3 reads TGTGCCAGCAGTATGGGGGGCCACCCTAGCACAGATACGCAGTATTTT.

The chain combines TRBV7-9 with TRBJ2-1, with 8 bases lining up with TRBD1. The CDR3 sequence is 15 residues long. V dropped 5 bases and J dropped 2; count of bases not matched to a gene: 5. Germline V gives CDR1 SEHNR, CDR2 FQNEAQ (reference sequence). The CDR3 region is CASSDRDRPYNEQFF. The CDR3 DNA reads TGTGCCAGCAGCGACCGGGACAGGCCCTACAATGAGCAGTTCTTC.

The V and J genes are TRBV9 and TRBJ2-1; D possibly uses TRBD1 or TRBD2 (6 bases each). The germline CDR1 and CDR2 sequences are SGDLS and YYNGEE. V was clipped by 0 bases and J by 10 bases, with 11 bases between them. This CDR3 comprises 13 residues. The CDR3 region has the DNA TGTGCCAGCAGCGTAGAACAGGGAGGCGAGCAGTTCTTC. This encodes CASSVEQGGEQFF.

The chain joins TRBV5-1 to TRBJ1-2, with 8 bases aligning to TRBD1. Germline V gives CDR1 SGHRS, CDR2 YFSETQ. This CDR3 contains 13 residues. The trim removed 4 bases at V and 12 bases at J, leaving 11 bases unmatched. Written as DNA, the CDR3 is TGCGCCAGCAGCCCCGGGACAGGCTTGTCGGACACCTTC. The encoded protein is CASSPGTGLSDTF.